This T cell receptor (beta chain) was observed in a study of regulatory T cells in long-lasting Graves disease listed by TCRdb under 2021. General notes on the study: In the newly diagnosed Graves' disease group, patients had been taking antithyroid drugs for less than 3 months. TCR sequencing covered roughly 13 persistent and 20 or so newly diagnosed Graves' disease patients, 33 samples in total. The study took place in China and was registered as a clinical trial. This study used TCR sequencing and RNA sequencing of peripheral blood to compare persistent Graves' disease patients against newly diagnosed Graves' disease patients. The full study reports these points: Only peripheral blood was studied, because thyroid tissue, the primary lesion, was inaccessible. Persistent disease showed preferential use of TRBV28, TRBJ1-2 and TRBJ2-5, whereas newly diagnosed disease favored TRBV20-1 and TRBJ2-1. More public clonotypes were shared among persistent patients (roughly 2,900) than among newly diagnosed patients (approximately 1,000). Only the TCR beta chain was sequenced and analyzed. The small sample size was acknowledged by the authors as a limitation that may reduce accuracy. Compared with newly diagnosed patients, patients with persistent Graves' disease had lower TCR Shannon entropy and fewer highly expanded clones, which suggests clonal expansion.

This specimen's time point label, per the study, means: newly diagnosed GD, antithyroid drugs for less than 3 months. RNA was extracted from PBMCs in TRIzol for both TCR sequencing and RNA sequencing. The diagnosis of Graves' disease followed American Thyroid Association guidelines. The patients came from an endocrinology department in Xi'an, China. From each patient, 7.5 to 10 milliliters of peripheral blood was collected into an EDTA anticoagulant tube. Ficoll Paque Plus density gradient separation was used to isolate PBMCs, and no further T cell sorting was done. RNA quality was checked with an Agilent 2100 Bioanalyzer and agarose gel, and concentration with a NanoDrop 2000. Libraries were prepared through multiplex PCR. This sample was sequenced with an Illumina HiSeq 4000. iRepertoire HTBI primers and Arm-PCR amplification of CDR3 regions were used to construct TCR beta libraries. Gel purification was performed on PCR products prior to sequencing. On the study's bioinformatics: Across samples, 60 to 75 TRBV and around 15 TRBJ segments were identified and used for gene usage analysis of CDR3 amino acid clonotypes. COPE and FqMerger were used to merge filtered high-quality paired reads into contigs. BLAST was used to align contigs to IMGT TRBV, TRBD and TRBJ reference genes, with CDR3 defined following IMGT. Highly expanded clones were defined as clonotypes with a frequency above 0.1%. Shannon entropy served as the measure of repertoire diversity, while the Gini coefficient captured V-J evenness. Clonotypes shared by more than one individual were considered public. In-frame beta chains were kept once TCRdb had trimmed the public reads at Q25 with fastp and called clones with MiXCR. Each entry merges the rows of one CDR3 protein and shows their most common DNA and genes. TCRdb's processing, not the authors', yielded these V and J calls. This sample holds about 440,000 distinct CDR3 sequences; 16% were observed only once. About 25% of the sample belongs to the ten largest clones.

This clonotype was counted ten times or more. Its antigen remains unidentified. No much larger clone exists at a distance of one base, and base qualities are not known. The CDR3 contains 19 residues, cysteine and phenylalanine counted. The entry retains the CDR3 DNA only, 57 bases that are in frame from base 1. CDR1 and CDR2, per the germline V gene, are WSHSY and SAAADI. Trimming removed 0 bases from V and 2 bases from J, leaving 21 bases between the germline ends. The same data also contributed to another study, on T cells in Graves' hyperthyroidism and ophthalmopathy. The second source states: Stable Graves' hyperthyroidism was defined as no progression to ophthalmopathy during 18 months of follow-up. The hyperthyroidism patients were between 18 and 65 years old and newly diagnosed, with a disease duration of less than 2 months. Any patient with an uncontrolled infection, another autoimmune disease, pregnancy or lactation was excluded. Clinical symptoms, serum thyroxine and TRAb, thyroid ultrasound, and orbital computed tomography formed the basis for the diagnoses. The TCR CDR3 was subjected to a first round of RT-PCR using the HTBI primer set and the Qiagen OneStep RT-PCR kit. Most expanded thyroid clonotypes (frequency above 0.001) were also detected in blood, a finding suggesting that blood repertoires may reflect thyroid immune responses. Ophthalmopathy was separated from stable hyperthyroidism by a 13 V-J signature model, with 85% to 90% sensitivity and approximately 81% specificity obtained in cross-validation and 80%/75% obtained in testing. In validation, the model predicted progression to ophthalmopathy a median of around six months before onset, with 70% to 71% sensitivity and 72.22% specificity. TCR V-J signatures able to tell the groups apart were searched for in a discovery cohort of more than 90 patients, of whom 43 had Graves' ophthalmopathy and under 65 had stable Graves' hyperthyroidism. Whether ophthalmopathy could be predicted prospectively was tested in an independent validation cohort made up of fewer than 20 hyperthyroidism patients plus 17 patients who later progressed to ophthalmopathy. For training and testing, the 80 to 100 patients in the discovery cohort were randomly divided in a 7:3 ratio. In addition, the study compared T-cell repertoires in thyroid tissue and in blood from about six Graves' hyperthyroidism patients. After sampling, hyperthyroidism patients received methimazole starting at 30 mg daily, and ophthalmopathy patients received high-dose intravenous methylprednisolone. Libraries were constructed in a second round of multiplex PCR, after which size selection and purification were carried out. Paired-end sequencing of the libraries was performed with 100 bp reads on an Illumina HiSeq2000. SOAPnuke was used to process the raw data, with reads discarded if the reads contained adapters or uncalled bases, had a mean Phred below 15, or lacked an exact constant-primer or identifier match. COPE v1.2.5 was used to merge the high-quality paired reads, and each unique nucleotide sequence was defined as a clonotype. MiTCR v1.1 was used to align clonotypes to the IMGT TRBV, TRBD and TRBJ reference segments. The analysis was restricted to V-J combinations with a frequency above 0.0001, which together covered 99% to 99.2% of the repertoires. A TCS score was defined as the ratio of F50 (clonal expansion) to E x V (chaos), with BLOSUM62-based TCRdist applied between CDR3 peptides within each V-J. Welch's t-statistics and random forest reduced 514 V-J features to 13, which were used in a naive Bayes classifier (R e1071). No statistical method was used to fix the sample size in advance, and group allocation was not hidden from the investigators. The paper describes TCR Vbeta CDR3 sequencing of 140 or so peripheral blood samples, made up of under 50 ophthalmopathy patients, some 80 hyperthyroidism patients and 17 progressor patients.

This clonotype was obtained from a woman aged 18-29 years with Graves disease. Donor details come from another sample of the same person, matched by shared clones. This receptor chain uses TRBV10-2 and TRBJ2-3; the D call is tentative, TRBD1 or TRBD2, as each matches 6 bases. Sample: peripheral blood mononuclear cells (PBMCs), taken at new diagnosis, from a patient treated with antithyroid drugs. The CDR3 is CASSESTQGGLRYTDTQYF. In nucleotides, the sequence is TGCGCCAGCAGTGAGTCGACTCAAGGGGGGCTTAGGTACACAGATACGCAGTATTTT.